Sequencing of this TCR beta chain was carried out in a study of post-analysis software for immune sequencing data. With regard to this clonotype: As yet, its antigen is unknown.

The authors incorporated unique molecular identifiers into the TCR beta cDNA libraries. With about 0.95 to 11 million T cells as the source, a few hundred thousand cDNA molecules resulted. TCRdb re-called the PCR reads through MiXCR, storing one row per CDR3 protein. Of about half a million distinct CDR3 sequences in the sample, 30% to 40% were seen once. The CDR3 has 14 residues. Germline V lookup: CDR1 MNHEY, CDR2 SMNVEV (reference sequence). Deletions cut 4 bases from V and 3 bases from J, with 12 bases between. The study's findings and limits: Those with multiple sclerosis, the patient group, showed significantly lower normalized Chao1 diversity than controls. TRBV5-6, TRBV5-1 and TRBV20-1 belonged to a set of about five TRBV segments that were more frequent in patients than controls.

The chain couples TRBV27 to TRBJ2-5, with TRBD2 as a possible D gene (6 bases). The TCR sequence derives from a girl aged 2 to 17 with multiple sclerosis. The source material was blood. DNA for the CDR3: TGTGCCAGCAGTTCACCGACTAGGGAAGAGACCCAGTACTTC. Its protein product is CASSSPTREETQYF.